A single sample gave rise to the 5 T cell receptor beta chains below, sequenced in a study of control samples from healthy donors and cancer patients. Libraries were prepared by immunoSEQ multiplex PCR; TCRdb keeps only in-frame clonotypes and omits some of them. The sample carries about 98,000 clones, roughly four fifths recorded once. Sample: blood. The source is a man aged 60-69 years in good health.

This chain joins TRBV29-1 and TRBJ2-1; D gene uncertain. This CDR3 is 13 amino acids long. V was trimmed by 5 bases and J by 4 bases, leaving 12 bases between them. Germline assignment: CDR1 SQVTM and CDR2 ANQGSEA. The CDR3 bases are TGCAGCGTTTGGCCAGGAGAGTACAATGAGCAGTTCTTC. It yields the protein CSVWPGEYNEQFF.

This clone was observed a single time. The CDR3 bases are TGTGCCAGTAGTCCCGGGACAGGGACCTACGAGCAGTACTTC. It yields the protein CASSPGTGTYEQYF. The V call is TRBV19, the J call TRBJ2-7; 9 bases are shared with TRBD1. The germline V gene has CDR1 LNHDA and CDR2 SQIVND (reference sequence). CDR3 length: 14 amino acids. J lost 2 bases, V lost 5 bases, and 4 bases had no gene match.

J is TRBJ1-5 and V is TRBV19, with 8 nucleotides matching TRBD1. CDR1 is LNHDA and CDR2 is SQIVND in the germline V gene (reference sequence). This CDR3 has 15 residues. After removal of 7 bases from V and 4 bases from J, the junction contained 9 bases not matched to a gene. The CDR3 sequence: CASTRTGSLNQPQHF. The CDR3 DNA reads as TGTGCCAGTACTCGGACAGGGAGCCTGAATCAGCCCCAGCATTTT.

This clone has a handful of counts. The V and J genes are TRBV9 and TRBJ1-2, with D uncertain. The germline gives CDR1 SGDLS, CDR2 YYNGEE. This CDR3 spans 13 amino acids. V was cut by 1 base and J by 2 bases, with 6 bases left in between. The CDR3 here is CASSVNSNYGYTF. The CDR3 region has the DNA TGTGCCAGCAGCGTAAACAGCAACTATGGCTACACCTTC.

V and J are TRBV29-1 and TRBJ1-1; the D gene is possibly TRBD1 (6 bases). V was clipped by 7 bases and J by 0 bases, with 12 bases between them. The germline CDR1 and CDR2 sequences are SQVTM and ANQGSEA. This CDR3 spans 13 amino acids. CDR3 coding DNA: TGCAGCGCAGGGGACTACATGAACACTGAAGCTTTCTTT. It translates to CSAGDYMNTEAFF.